This T cell receptor (beta chain) stems from a study of blood T cells in healthy people across ages. Study results and limitations: Observed TCR beta diversity per million T cells went down as age went up. This fall followed a roughly linear course with age.

This clonotype was found a few times. Its specificity is unknown. Next came a second PCR, run for 7 to 11 cycles, which used a sample-barcoded 5' primer along with a J-beta primer mix. One entry per CDR3 protein, called by TCRdb with MiXCR from the 5' RACE reads. The sample has 1.5 million or so distinct CDR3 sequences; approximately 40% are singletons. This TCR came from a woman younger than 30 in good health. The specimen sequenced was blood.

The CDR3, as DNA: TGTGCCAGCAGTTACGGCCAAGTCGACCAGTTCTTC. This sequence encodes CASSYGQVDQFF. This chain links TRBV6-6 with TRBJ2-1; D unresolved. From germline, CDR1 is MNHNY and CDR2 SVGAGI (reference sequence). The CDR3 runs 12 residues. Trimming removed 2 bases from V and 13 bases from J, with 12 bases in between.